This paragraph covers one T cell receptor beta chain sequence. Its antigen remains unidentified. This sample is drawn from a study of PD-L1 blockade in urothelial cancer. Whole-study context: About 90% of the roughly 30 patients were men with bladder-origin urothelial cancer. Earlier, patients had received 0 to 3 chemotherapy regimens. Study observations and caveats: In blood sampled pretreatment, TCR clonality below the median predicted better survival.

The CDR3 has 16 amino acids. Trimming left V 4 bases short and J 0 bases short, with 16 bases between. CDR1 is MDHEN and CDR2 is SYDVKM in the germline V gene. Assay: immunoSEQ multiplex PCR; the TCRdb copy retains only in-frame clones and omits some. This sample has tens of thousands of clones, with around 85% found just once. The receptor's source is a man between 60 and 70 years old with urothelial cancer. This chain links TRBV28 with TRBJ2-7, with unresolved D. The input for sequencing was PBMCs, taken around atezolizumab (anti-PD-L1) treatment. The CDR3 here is CASSSPVDAVSYEQYF. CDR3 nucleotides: TGTGCCAGCAGTTCCCCGGTTGATGCGGTCTCCTACGAGCAGTACTTC.